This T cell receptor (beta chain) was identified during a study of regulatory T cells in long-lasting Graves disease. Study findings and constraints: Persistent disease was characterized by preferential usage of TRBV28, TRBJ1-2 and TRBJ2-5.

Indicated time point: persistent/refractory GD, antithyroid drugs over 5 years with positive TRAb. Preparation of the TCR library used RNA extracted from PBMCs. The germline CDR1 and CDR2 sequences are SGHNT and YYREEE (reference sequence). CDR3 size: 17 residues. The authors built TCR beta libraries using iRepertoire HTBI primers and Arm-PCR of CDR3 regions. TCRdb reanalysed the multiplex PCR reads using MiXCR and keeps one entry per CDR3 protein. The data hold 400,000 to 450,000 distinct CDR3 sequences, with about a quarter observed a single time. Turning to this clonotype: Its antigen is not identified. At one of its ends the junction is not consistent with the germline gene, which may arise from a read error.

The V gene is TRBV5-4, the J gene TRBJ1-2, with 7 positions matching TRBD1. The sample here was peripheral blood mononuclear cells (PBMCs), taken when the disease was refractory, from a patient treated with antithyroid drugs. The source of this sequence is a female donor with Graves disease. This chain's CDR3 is CVSSRDSAIRFNYGYTF. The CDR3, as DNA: TGTGTCAGCAGCCGGGACAGCGCGATCCGTTTTAACTATGGCTACACCTTC.